This entry describes one T cell receptor beta chain. Its antigen remains unidentified. A read error may explain this, as a much larger clone is one base away. The sample is drawn from a study of low-dose radiotherapy and immunotherapy resistance in tumors (dated by TCRdb to between 2021 and 2024). General notes on the study: In Cohort 1, each fraction delivered 0.5 Gy every 2 weeks, and the prescribed total PTV dose was 6.5 Gy. Patients in Cohort 2 were given 1 Gy per fraction every two weeks, for a total of 13 Gy across 26 weeks. Nivolumab and ipilimumab were both given intravenously, with nivolumab at a 240 mg flat dose every two weeks and ipilimumab at 1 mg/kg every six weeks. Cyclophosphamide 200 mg/m2 was given intravenously every two weeks, one day before each radiation and immunotherapy administration. Starting on cycle 1 day 1, patients took 300 mg of aspirin by mouth once a day for four cycles. No randomization into treatment groups was done for the people taking part in the trial. Eight patients were included in the translational analysis: three from the first dose cohort and the first five from the second dose cohort.

The time point label here, explained by the study, means: after trial treatment. The sample's treatment or condition label, in plain terms: LDRT plus nivolumab, ipilimumab, low-dose cyclophosphamide and aspirin (RACIN trial). Donors were enrolled in RACIN, a single-arm phase I dose-escalation trial combining nivolumab, ipilimumab, aspirin, low-dose cyclophosphamide and low-dose radiotherapy. Patients were eligible if they had advanced solid tumors that were TIL-negative. The cysteine opens and the phenylalanine closes a CDR3 of 19 amino acids. Only the CDR3 part of the read is kept: 57 bases, read in frame from the first base. The germline V gene specifies MDHEN as CDR1 and SYDVKM as CDR2. For sequencing, an Illumina HiSeq 2500 was employed. Superscript III and a set of TRAV- and TRBV-specific primers were used to synthesize first-strand cDNA, so that both TCRalpha and TCRbeta chains were covered. TCRs were amplified for 20 to 25 PCR cycles with Phusion, using a constant-region primer paired with the adapter attached to the V primers. Amplification of the isolated mRNA was done with the MessageAmp II aRNA Amplification Kit, which involved a roughly 15-hour in vitro transcription at 37 degrees C. The Dynabeads mRNA DIRECT Purification Kit was used to isolate the mRNA for TCR sequencing. Indexed Illumina adapters were added in a second Phusion PCR of roughly 26 cycles, after which AMPure XP beads were used to purify the products. From the authors' description of their analysis: Using custom Perl scripts, TCR sequences encoding the same protein were pooled, out-of-frame sequences were removed, and the abundance of each clonotype was computed. The analysis excluded TCR sequences that were supported by just one read. Repertoire metrics included Shannon entropy, Gini index, clonality, richness, and frequency of TCRs shared between repertoires. TCRdb trimmed public reads at Q25 via fastp, called clones via MiXCR and kept in-frame beta chains. CDR3 protein duplicates are merged, each entry listing the most common genes and DNA. These V and J calls are TCRdb output, not the study's own analysis. The sample profile shows fewer than 50,000 distinct CDR3 sequences; around 25% of them were found once. The ten largest make up roughly 9.1% of the sample.

This TCR was sampled from a male donor with prostate cancer. The sample in question was PBMCs, obtained after low-dose radiotherapy plus immunotherapy. The receptor chain draws on TRBV28 and TRBJ1-6, with TRBD1 as a weak D call on 6 bases. The sequenced DNA is TGTGCCAGCAGTTTATCGGGGACAACCGGAGGTTCCTATTATTCACCCCTCCACTTT. This yields the protein CASSLSGTTGGSYYSPLHF.